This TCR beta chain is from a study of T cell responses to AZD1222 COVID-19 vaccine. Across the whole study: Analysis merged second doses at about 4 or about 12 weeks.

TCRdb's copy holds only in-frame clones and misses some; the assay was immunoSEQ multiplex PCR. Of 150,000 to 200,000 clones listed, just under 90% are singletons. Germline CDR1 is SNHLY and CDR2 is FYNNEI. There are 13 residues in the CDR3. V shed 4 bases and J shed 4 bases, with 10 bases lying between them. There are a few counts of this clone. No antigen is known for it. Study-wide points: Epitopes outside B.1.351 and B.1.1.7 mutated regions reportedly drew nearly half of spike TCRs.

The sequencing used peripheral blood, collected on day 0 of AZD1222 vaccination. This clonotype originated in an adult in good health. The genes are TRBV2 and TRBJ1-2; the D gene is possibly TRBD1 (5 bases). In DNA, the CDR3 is TGTGCCAGCAGTGGGGACCAGGGCTATGGCTACACCTTC. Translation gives CASSGDQGYGYTF.